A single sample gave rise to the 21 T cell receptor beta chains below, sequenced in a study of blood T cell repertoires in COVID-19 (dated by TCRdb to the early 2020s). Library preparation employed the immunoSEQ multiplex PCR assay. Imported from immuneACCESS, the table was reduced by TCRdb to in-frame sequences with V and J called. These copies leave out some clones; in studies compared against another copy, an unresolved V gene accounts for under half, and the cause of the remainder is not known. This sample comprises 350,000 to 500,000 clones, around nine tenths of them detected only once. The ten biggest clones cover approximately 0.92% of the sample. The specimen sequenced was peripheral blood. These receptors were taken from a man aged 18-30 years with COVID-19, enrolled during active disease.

The CDR3 protein is CASSTGTSVEGTQYF. The CDR3 region has the DNA TGTGCCAGCAGCACCGGGACTAGTGTTGAAGGTACGCAGTATTTT. The gene calls are TRBV5-4 and TRBJ2-3; 8 bases map to TRBD2. Germline CDR1 reads SGHNT; CDR2 reads YYREEE (reference sequence). The CDR3 runs 15 residues. Losses at the gene ends were 4 bases for V and 8 bases for J; bases not matched to a gene: 12.

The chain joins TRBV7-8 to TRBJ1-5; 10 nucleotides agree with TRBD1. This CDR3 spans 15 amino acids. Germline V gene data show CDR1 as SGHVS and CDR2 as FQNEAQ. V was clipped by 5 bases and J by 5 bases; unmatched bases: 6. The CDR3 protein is CASSQVGTGDQPQHF. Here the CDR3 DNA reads TGTGCCAGCAGCCAAGTTGGGACAGGGGATCAGCCCCAGCATTTT.

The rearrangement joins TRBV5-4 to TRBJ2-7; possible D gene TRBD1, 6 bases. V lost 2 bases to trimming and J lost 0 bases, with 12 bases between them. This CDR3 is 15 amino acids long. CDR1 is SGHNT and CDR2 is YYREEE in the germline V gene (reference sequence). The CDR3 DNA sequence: TGTGCCAGCAGCTTCGGGGACAACCTCTCCTACGAGCAGTACTTC. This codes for CASSFGDNLSYEQYF.

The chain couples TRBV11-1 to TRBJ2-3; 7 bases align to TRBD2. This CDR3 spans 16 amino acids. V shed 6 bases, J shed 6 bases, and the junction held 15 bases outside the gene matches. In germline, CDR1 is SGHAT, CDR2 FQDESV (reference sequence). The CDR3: CASSLPRMGGRDTQYF. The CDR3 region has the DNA TGTGCCAGCAGTCTACCTAGGATGGGAGGGAGGGATACGCAGTATTTT.

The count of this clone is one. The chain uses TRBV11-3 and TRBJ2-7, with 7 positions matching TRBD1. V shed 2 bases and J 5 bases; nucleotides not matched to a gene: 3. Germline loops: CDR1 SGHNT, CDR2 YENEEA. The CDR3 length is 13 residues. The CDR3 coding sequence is TGTGCCAGCAGCTTACGGACAGGCCACGAGCAGTACTTC. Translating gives CASSLRTGHEQYF.

CDR3 nucleotides: TGTGCCAGTACCCCGGGGGGGTCCTCGAACACCGGGGAGCTGTTTTTT. Amino acids: CASTPGGSSNTGELFF. This chain connects TRBV19 to TRBJ2-2; TRBD2 agrees at 8 bases. The CDR3 covers 16 residues. Per the germline V gene, CDR1 is LNHDA and CDR2 is SQIVND (reference sequence). With 7 bases clipped from V and 0 bases from J, the junction kept 7 bases outside the gene matches.

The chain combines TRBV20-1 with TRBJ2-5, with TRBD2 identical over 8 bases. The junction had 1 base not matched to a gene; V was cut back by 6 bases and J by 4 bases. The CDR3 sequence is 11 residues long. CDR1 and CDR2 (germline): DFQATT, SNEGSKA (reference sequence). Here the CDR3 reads CSALAGETQYF. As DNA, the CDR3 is TGCAGTGCGCTAGCGGGAGAGACCCAGTACTTC.

The CDR3 DNA sequence: TGTGCCAGCAGTACAGGGGACGGAAACACCATATATTTT. Its translation is CASSTGDGNTIYF. This sequence joins TRBV7-2 and TRBJ1-3; 7 nucleotides line up with TRBD1. The V segment lost 6 bases and the J segment 4 bases; nucleotides outside the gene matches: 3. CDR3 length: 13 amino acids. Germline-derived CDR1 and CDR2 are SGHTA and FQGNSA.

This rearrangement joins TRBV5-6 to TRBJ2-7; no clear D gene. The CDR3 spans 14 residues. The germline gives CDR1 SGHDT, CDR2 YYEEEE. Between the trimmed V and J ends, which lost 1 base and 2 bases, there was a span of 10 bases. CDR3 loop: CASSLWLITYEQYF. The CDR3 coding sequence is TGTGCCAGCAGCTTGTGGCTGATTACCTACGAGCAGTACTTC.

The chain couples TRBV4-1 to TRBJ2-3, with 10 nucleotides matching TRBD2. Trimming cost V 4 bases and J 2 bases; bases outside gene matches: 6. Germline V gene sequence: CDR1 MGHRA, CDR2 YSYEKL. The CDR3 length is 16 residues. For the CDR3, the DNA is TGCGCCAGCAGCCTCCGTAGCGGGGGGATCACAGATACGCAGTATTTT. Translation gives CASSLRSGGITDTQYF.

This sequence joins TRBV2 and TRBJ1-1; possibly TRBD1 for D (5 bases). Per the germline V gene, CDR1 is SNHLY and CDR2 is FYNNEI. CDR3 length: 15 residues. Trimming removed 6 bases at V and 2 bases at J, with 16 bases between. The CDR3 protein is CASRTRDRSNTEAFF. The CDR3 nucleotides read TGTGCCAGCAGGACGAGAGACAGATCAAACACTGAAGCTTTCTTT.

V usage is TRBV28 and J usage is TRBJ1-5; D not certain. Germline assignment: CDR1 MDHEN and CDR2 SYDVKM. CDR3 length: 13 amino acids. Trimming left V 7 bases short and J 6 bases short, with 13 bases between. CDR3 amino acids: CASIRAAGQPQHF. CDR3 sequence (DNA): TGTGCCAGCATCAGAGCGGCGGGTCAGCCCCAGCATTTT.

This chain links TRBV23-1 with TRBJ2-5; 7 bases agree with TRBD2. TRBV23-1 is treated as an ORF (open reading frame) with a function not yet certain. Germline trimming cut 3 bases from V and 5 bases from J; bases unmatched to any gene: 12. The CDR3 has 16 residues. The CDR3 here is CASSQKASGSNETQYF. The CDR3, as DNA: TGCGCCAGCAGTCAGAAGGCTAGCGGATCCAATGAGACCCAGTACTTC.

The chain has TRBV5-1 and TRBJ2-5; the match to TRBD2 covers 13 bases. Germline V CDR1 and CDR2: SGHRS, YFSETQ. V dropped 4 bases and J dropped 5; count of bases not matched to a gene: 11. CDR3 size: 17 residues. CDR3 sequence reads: CASSSGLAGVSGETQYF. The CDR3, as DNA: TGCGCCAGCAGCAGCGGACTAGCGGGAGTATCCGGGGAGACCCAGTACTTC.

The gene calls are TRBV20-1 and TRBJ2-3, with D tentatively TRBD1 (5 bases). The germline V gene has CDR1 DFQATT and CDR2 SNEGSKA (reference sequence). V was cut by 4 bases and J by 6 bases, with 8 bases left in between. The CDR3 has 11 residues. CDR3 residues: CSAIQGDTQYF. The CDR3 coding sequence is TGCAGTGCTATCCAGGGTGATACGCAGTATTTT.

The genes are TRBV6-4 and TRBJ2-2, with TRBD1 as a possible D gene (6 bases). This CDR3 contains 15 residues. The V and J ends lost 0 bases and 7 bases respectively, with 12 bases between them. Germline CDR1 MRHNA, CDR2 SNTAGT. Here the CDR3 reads CASSDSAGAGGELFF. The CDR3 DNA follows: TGTGCCAGCAGTGACTCGGCAGGGGCTGGCGGGGAGCTGTTTTTT.

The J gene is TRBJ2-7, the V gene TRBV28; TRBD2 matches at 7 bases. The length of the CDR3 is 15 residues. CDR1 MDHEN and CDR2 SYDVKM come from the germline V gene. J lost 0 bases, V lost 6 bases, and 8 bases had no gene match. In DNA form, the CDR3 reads TGTGCCAGCAGCTCAGCGGGGAGTTCCTCCTACGAGCAGTACTTC. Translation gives CASSSAGSSSYEQYF.

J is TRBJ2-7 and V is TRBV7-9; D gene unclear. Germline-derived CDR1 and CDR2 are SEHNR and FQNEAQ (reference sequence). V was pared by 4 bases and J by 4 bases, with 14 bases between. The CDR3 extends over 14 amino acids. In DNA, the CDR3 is TGTGCCAGCAGCTCCACCCCCCATCGGTACGAGCAGTACTTC. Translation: CASSSTPHRYEQYF. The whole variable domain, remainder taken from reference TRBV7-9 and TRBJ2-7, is DTGVSQNPRHKITKRGQNVTFRCDPISEHNRLYWYRQTLGQGPEFLTYFQNEAQLEKSRLLSDRFSAERPKGSFSTLEIQRTEQGDSAMYLCASSSTPHRYEQYFGPGTRLTVT.

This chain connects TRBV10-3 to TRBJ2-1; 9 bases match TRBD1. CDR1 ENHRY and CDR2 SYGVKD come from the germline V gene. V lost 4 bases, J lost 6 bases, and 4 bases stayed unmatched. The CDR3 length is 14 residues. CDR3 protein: CAISAGTGINEQFF. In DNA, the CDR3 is TGTGCCATCAGTGCCGGGACAGGGATCAATGAGCAGTTCTTC.

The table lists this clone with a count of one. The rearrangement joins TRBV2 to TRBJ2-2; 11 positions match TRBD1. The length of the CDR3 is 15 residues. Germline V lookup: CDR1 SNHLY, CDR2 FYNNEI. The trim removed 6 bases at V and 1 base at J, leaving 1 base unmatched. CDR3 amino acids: CASRGTGGNTGELFF. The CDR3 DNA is TGTGCCAGCAGGGGGACAGGGGGGAACACCGGGGAGCTGTTTTTT. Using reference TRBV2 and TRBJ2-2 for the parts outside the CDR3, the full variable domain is EPEVTQTPSHQVTQMGQEVILRCVPISNHLYFYWYRQILGQKVEFLVSFYNNEISEKSEIFDDQFSVERPDGSNFTLKIRSTKLEDSAMYFCASRGTGGNTGELFFGEGSRLTVL.

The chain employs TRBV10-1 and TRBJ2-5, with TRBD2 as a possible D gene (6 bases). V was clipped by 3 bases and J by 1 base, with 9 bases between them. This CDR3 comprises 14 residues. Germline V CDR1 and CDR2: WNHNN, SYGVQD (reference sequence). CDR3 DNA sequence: TGCGCCAGCAGTGACGGGGGAACCCAAGAGACCCAGTACTTC. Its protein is CASSDGGTQETQYF.